Listed here are 24 T cell receptor beta chains from one sample, sequenced in a study of siplizumab effects on memory and regulatory T cells. Sequencing was performed with immunoSEQ multiplex PCR; in TCRdb, only in-frame clones are kept and a portion is missing. The sample shows over 15,000 clones, 40% to 60% of them seen only once. The antigens these receptors bind are not known. Coculture of mixed lymphocyte reaction cells was performed at 37°C for less than 7 days. The sample consisted of CFSE-low (dividing) CD4+ T cells sorted from an allogeneic mixed lymphocyte reaction. The receptor set was obtained from a human donor in good health; the cells came from an allogeneic mixed lymphocyte reaction.

This clone was found once. This rearrangement joins TRBV21-1 to TRBJ1-4. TRBV21-1 is a pseudogene. The CDR3 totals 17 residues. CDR3 loop: CASSKGFSTPTNEKLFF. The CDR3 bases are TGTGCCAGCAGCAAAGGGTTCTCGACGCCTACTAATGAAAAACTGTTTTTT.

Only a few counts were recorded for this clone. V usage is TRBV10-3 and J usage is TRBJ1-4; no reliable D call. The germline gives CDR1 ENHRY, CDR2 SYGVKD. The CDR3 sequence is 13 residues long. Between the trimmed V and J ends, which lost 0 bases and 8 bases, there was a span of 7 bases. For the CDR3, the DNA is TGTGCCATCAGTGAGTCACAGAAAGAAAAACTGTTTTTT. Translating gives CAISESQKEKLFF.

The chain combines TRBV4-3 with TRBJ1-1, with 7 bases fitting TRBD1. J lost 11 bases, V lost 0 bases, and 6 bases had no gene match. The CDR3 has 13 residues. Germline CDR1 and CDR2: LGHNA and YSLEER. DNA of the CDR3: TGCGCCAGCAGCCAAGATCGGGGACAGTTGGCTTTCTTT. Its translation is CASSQDRGQLAFF.

This rearrangement joins TRBV5-1 to TRBJ2-3; 13 bases match TRBD2. The CDR3 is made up of 16 amino acids. Germline V gene sequence: CDR1 SGHRS, CDR2 YFSETQ. V lost 3 bases to trimming and J lost 4 bases; unmatched junction nucleotides: 5. CDR3 sequence (DNA): TGCGCCAGCAGCTCGGGACTAGCGGGGTTTGCAGATACGCAGTATTTT. It yields the protein CASSSGLAGFADTQYF.

In this sample, this clone turned up once. The chain couples TRBV6-5 to TRBJ1-2; tentative D call: TRBD1 (5 bases). Trimming pared 11 bases from V and 3 bases from J, leaving 10 bases between. Germline V lookup: CDR1 MNHEY, CDR2 SVGAGI. This CDR3 region has 11 residues. As DNA, the CDR3 is TGTGCCTCCCGGGGGGACTATGGCTACACCTTC. Translated, it gives CASRGDYGYTF.

The genes are TRBV5-4 and TRBJ1-5, with a possible D match to TRBD1 (6 bases). The CDR3 length is 15 residues. From germline, CDR1 is SGHNT and CDR2 YYREEE (reference sequence). Trimming took off 0 bases at V and 2 bases at J, with 9 bases between the two ends. The CDR3 DNA follows: TGTGCCAGCAGCTTGGCAGGGGCGGGCAATCAGCCCCAGCATTTT. Translation: CASSLAGAGNQPQHF.

The rearrangement joins TRBV6-6 to TRBJ2-2, with D perhaps matching TRBD2 (5 bases). The CDR3 spans 15 residues. The V gene's germline CDR1 is MNHNY and CDR2 SVGAGI (reference sequence). V dropped 2 bases and J dropped 4 bases, with 11 bases sitting between them. For the CDR3, the DNA is TGTGCCAGCAGTTACATTCGGGCGGGCACCGGGGAGCTGTTTTTT. Translated, it gives CASSYIRAGTGELFF.

J is TRBJ2-6 and V is TRBV18; D not resolved. The CDR3 has 15 residues. The germline V gene encodes CDR1 KGHSH and CDR2 LQKENI. V was pared by 10 bases and J by 0 bases, with 13 bases between. The CDR3, as DNA: TGTGCCACCGCGGCTCCGGGCTCTGGGGCCAACGTCCTGACTTTC. This codes for CATAAPGSGANVLTF.

The chain couples TRBV14 to TRBJ2-2; D ambiguous. Germline CDR1 is SGHDN and CDR2 is FVKESK. The CDR3 is 15 amino acids. Trimming left V 1 base short and J 3 bases short, with 9 bases between. The CDR3 protein is CASSQGSTHTGELFF. The CDR3 nucleotides read TGTGCCAGCAGCCAAGGTAGTACTCACACCGGGGAGCTGTTTTTT.

This chain links TRBV28 with TRBJ1-1; no clear D gene. The CDR3 runs 12 residues. Germline CDR1 reads MDHEN; CDR2 reads SYDVKM. Trimming stripped 5 bases from V and 3 bases from J, with 7 bases between. The CDR3, as DNA: TGTGCCAGCAGTCAATCCCACACTGAAGCTTTCTTT. Translation: CASSQSHTEAFF.

The chain joins TRBV7-3 to TRBJ2-3; D is unresolved. This CDR3 contains 16 residues. From germline, CDR1 is SGHTA and CDR2 FQGTGA. Trimming left V 1 base short and J 0 bases short, with 11 bases between. CDR3 in amino acids: CASSLRFSASTDTQYF. Written as DNA, the CDR3 is TGTGCCAGCAGCTTAAGGTTCTCGGCTAGCACAGATACGCAGTATTTT.

V gene TRBV6-5 combines with J gene TRBJ2-5, with TRBD2 identical over 10 bases. TRBJ2-7 matches the DNA end more closely, so the J call is doubtful. In germline, CDR1 is MNHEY, CDR2 SVGAGI. The CDR3 runs 14 residues. CDR3 residues: CASSYVAGGYEQYF. The CDR3 nucleotides are TGTGCCAGCAGTTACGTAGCGGGGGGATACGAGCAGTACTTC.

The chain joins TRBV7-9 to TRBJ2-5; 7 bases are a match to TRBD1. The CDR3 spans 13 residues. The V gene's germline CDR1 is SEHNR and CDR2 FQNEAQ (reference sequence). The J segment lost 5 bases and the V segment lost 7 bases, leaving 7 bases of the junction unmatched. CDR3 sequence: CASNRQGPETQYF. The CDR3 region has the DNA TGTGCCAGCAACCGACAGGGTCCGGAGACCCAGTACTTC.

This clone was counted at least ten times. The chain uses TRBV18 and TRBJ1-2; TRBD1 matches at 7 bases. The V and J ends lost 5 bases and 6 bases, in that order; junction bases with no gene match: 3. This CDR3 comprises 12 residues. Germline CDR1 and CDR2: KGHSH and LQKENI. The CDR3 loop reads CASSSTGDGYTF. CDR3 in DNA: TGTGCCAGCTCATCTACAGGGGATGGCTACACCTTC.

This clone was counted only a few times. CDR3 nucleotide sequence: TGTGCCAGCAGTTCCCAGCCCTTCAATCAGCCCCAGCATTTT. Encoded protein: CASSSQPFNQPQHF. V is TRBV6-5 and J is TRBJ1-5; D remains ambiguous. The CDR3 length is 14 residues. Germline V lookup: CDR1 MNHEY, CDR2 SVGAGI. V was shortened by 4 bases and J by 3 bases, with 10 bases between the two germline ends.

This clone has only a few counts. The chain joins TRBV11-3 to TRBJ2-5; D is uncertain. Germline CDR1 and CDR2: SGHNT and YENEEA. This CDR3 has 13 amino acids. V lost 4 bases and J 1 base, leaving 7 bases between the germline ends. CDR3 in amino acids: CASSSDGQETQYF. CDR3 DNA: TGTGCCAGCAGCTCGGACGGCCAAGAGACCCAGTACTTC.

This clone is judged medium-sized. The sample carries other DNA sequences with the same CDR3. The CDR3 region is CASSLPGGLMVTQYF. In DNA, the CDR3 is TGTGCCAGCAGTTTACCCGGGGGGCTCATGGTGACGCAGTATTTT. The genes are TRBV28 and TRBJ2-3; perhaps TRBD2 as D (7 bases). The V gene lost 2 bases and the J gene lost 9 bases, with 18 bases spanning the gap. This CDR3 comprises 15 residues. Germline values: CDR1 MDHEN, CDR2 SYDVKM.

V is TRBV23-1 and J is TRBJ1-1; 8 bases fit TRBD1. TRBV23-1 is an ORF, with its function uncertain. V lost 4 bases to trimming and J lost 0 bases; unmatched junction nucleotides: 13. The CDR3 has 18 residues. The CDR3 is CASSRLRGRSDMNTEAFF. The CDR3 DNA sequence: TGCGCCAGCAGTCGCCTCAGGGGGCGTTCGGACATGAACACTGAAGCTTTCTTT.

The table lists this clone with a few counts. The rearrangement uses TRBV27 and TRBJ2-5; 14 bases align to TRBD2. The ends lost 5 bases at V and 5 bases at J; junction bases unmatched: 10. CDR1 is MNHEY and CDR2 is SMNVEV in the germline V gene (reference sequence). This CDR3 is 17 amino acids long. The CDR3 here is CASSPRVTSGGVETQYF. In nucleotides, the CDR3 is TGTGCCAGCAGTCCCCGAGTGACTAGCGGGGGGGTGGAGACCCAGTACTTC.

V is TRBV18 and J is TRBJ2-3, with TRBD1 matching over 7 bases. V gave up 2 bases and J gave up 2 bases; unmatched junction bases: 13. Looked up from germline, CDR1 is KGHSH and CDR2 is LQKENI. The CDR3 runs 18 residues. The CDR3 DNA sequence: TGTGCCAGCTCACCATCCGGCAGGGCAGGGGGTCACACAGATACGCAGTATTTT. It codes for CASSPSGRAGGHTDTQYF.

The gene calls are TRBV5-4 and TRBJ2-3; TRBD2 matches at 7 bases. This CDR3 comprises 15 residues. V gave up 0 bases and J gave up 2 bases; unmatched junction bases: 3. The germline CDR1 and CDR2 sequences are SGHNT and YYREEE (reference sequence). CDR3 sequence reads: CASSLDGGTTDTQYF. CDR3 in DNA: TGTGCCAGCAGCTTGGACGGGGGGACCACAGATACGCAGTATTTT.

The chain links TRBV7-2 to TRBJ2-7; D not certain. CDR3 length: 13 residues. V was clipped by 0 bases and J by 3 bases, with 6 bases between them. Germline-derived CDR1 and CDR2 are SGHTA and FQGNSA. CDR3 sequence reads: CASSLAPGYEQYF. For the CDR3, the DNA is TGTGCCAGCAGCTTAGCTCCGGGCTACGAGCAGTACTTC. Full variable domain (rest looked up from reference TRBV7-2 and TRBJ2-7): GAGVSQSPSNKVTEKGKDVELRCDPISGHTALYWYRQSLGQGLEFLIYFQGNSAPDKSGLPSDRFSAERTGGSVSTLTIQRTQQEDSAVYLCASSLAPGYEQYFGPGTRLTVT.

By sample fraction, this clone is medium-sized. V is TRBV28 and J is TRBJ1-2, with no clear D. CDR1 and CDR2 (germline): MDHEN, SYDVKM. The CDR3 covers 16 residues. The ends were cut back, 6 bases at V and 8 bases at J, with 25 bases in the middle. The CDR3 coding sequence is TGTGCCAGCAGCTCGACCCGCGATCCCAGGTTTGGGGGCTACACCTTC. Translating it yields CASSSTRDPRFGGYTF.

This clone has a handful of counts. V is TRBV14 and J is TRBJ1-4; 7 bases are a match to TRBD1. Germline assignment: CDR1 SGHDN and CDR2 FVKESK. V shed 4 bases, J shed 8 bases, and the junction held 7 bases outside the gene matches. CDR3 length: 14 residues. The CDR3 bases are TGTGCCAGCAGCCGTAAGATCAGGGGGGAAAAACTGTTTTTT. The encoded protein is CASSRKIRGEKLFF.